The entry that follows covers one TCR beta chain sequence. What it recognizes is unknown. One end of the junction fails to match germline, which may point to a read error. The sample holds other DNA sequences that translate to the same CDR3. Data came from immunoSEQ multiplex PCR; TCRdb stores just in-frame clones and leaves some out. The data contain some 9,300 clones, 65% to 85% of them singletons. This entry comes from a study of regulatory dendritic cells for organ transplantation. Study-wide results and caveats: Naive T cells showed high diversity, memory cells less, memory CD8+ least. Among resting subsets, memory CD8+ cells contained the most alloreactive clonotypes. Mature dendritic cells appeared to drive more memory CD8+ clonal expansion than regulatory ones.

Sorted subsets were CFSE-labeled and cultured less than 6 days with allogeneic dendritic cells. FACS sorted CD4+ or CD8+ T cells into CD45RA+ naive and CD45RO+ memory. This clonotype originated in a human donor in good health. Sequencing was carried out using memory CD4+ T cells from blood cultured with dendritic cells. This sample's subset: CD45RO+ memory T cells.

The CDR3 spells CASSVGPTNEKLFF. The CDR3 DNA reads as TGTGCTAGCAGCGTGGGCCCAACTAATGAAAAACTGTTTTTT. The chain joins TRBV9 to TRBJ1-4; D gene ambiguous. The CDR3 is 14 residues long. Germline CDR1 is SGDLS and CDR2 is YYNGEE.